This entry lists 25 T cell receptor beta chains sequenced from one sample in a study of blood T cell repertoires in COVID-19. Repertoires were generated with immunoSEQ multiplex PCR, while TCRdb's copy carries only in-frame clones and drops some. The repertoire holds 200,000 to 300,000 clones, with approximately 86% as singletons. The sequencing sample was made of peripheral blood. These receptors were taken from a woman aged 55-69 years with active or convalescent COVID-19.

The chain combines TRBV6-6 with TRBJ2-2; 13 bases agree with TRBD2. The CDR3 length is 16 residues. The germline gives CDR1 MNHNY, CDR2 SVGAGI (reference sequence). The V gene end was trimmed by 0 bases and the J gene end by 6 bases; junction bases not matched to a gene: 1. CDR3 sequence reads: CASSYSTSGRPGELFF. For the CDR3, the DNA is TGTGCCAGCAGTTACTCGACTAGCGGGAGGCCCGGGGAGCTGTTTTTT.

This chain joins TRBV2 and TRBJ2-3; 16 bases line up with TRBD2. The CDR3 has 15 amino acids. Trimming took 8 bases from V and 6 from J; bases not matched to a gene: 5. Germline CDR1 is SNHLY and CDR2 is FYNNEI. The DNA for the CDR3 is TGTGCCAGCTGGGGACTAGCGGGAGGGCGTGATACGCAGTATTTT. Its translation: CASWGLAGGRDTQYF.

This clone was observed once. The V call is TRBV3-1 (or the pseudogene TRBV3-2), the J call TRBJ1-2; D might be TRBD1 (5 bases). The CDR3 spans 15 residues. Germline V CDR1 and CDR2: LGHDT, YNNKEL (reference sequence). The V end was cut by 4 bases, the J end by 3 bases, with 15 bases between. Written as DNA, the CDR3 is TGTGCCAGCAGCCCATTGGGTGGAGGGGACTATGGCTACACCTTC. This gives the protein CASSPLGGGDYGYTF.

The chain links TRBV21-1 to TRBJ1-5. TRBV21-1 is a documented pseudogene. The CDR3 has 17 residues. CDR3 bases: TGTGCCAGCAGCTCACGGACGGGGGAAGGCGGCAATCAGCCCCAGCATTTT. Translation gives CASSSRTGEGGNQPQHF.

DNA of the CDR3: TGTGCCAGCAGCTTAAGTGGTGGGACAGGGTGGTACCACTATGGCTACACCTTC. It encodes CASSLSGGTGWYHYGYTF. The rearrangement uses TRBV7-9 and TRBJ1-2; 9 bases match TRBD1. V shed 2 bases, J shed 3 bases, and the junction held 13 bases outside the gene matches. From germline, CDR1 is SEHNR and CDR2 FQNEAQ (reference sequence). CDR3 length equals 18 residues.

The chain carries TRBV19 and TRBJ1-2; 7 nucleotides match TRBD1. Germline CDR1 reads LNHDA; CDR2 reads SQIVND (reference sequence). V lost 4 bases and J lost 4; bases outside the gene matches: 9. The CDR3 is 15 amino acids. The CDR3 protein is CASSSDRVSGYGYTF. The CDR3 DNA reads TGTGCCAGTAGTAGCGACAGGGTGTCTGGCTATGGCTACACCTTC.

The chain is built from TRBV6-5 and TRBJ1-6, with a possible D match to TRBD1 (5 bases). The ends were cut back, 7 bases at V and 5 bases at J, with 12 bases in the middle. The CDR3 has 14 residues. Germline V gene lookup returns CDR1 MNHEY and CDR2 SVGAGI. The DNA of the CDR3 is TGTGCCAGCACGGACAACCACGATAATTCACCCCTCCACTTT. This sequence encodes CASTDNHDNSPLHF.

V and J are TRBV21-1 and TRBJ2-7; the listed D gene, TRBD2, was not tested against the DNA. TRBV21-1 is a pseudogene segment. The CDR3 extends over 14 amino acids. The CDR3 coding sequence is TGTGCCAGCACCAACAACCCGGCGGTCTACGAGCAGTACTTC. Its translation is CASTNNPAVYEQYF.

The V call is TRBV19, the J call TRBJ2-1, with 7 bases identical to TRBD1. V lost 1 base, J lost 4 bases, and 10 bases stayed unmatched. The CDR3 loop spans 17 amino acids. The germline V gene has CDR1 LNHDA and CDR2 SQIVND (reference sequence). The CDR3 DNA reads TGTGCCAGTAGTATAGGGACAGGAGTTCCATCATACAATGAGCAGTTCTTC. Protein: CASSIGTGVPSYNEQFF.

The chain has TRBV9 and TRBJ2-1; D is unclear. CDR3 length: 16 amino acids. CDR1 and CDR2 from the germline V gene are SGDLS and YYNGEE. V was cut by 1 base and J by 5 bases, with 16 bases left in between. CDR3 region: CASSVSAVVRNNEQFF. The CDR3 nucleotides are TGTGCCAGCAGCGTATCGGCGGTTGTCCGGAACAATGAGCAGTTCTTC.

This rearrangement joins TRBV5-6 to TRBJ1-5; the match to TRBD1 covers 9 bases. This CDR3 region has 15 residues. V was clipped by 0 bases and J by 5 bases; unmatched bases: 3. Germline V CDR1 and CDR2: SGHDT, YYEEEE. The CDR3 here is CASSLGTGVHQPQHF. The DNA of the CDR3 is TGTGCCAGCAGCTTGGGGACAGGGGTTCATCAGCCCCAGCATTTT.

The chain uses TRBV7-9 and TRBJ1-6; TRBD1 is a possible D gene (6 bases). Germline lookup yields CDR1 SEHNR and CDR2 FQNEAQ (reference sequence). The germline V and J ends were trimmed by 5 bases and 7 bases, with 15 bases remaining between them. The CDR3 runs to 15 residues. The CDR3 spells CASSPTGTLNSPLHF. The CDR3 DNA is TGTGCCAGCAGCCCGACCGGGACATTGAATTCACCCCTCCACTTT.

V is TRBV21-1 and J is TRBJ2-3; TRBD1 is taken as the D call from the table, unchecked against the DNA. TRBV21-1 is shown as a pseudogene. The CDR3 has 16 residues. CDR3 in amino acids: CASSKVQATSTDTQYF. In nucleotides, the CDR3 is TGTGCCAGCAGCAAAGTTCAGGCAACTAGCACAGATACGCAGTATTTT.

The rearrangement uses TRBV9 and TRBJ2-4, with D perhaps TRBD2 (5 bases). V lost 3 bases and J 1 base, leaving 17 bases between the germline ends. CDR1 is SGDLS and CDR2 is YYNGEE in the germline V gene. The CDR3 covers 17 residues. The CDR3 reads CASSAVGLAFAKNIQYF. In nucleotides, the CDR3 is TGTGCCAGCAGCGCGGTCGGCTTAGCGTTCGCCAAAAACATTCAGTACTTC.

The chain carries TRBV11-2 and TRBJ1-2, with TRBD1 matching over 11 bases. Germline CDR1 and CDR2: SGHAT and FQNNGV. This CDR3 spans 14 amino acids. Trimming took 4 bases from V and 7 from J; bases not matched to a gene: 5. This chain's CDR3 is CASSYGQGAFGYTF. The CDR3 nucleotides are TGTGCCAGCAGCTATGGACAGGGGGCTTTTGGCTACACCTTC.

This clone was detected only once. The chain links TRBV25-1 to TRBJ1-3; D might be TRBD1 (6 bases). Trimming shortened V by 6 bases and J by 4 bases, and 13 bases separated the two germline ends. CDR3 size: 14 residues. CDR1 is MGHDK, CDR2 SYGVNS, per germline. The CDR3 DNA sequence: TGTGCCAGCAGGGGGCAGGGGAGAGGAAACACCATATATTTT. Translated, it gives CASRGQGRGNTIYF.

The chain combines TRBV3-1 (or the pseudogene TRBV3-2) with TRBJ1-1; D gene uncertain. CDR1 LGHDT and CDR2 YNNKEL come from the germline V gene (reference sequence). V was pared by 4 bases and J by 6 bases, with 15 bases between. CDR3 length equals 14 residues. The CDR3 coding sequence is TGTGCCAGCAGCCCTTCGCCGGTAAACCCTGAAGCTTTCTTT. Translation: CASSPSPVNPEAFF.

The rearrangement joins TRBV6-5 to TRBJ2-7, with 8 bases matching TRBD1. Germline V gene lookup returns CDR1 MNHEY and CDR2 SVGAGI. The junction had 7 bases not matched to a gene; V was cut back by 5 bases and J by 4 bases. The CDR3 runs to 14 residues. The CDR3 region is CASSSSGQGYEQYF. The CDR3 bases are TGTGCCAGCAGTAGCTCAGGACAGGGTTACGAGCAGTACTTC.

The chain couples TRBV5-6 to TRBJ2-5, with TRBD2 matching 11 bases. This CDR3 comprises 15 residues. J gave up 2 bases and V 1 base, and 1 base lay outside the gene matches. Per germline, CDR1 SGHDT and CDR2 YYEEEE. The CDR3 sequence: CASSLPSGGQETQYF. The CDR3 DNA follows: TGTGCCAGCAGCTTGCCTAGCGGGGGGCAAGAGACCCAGTACTTC.

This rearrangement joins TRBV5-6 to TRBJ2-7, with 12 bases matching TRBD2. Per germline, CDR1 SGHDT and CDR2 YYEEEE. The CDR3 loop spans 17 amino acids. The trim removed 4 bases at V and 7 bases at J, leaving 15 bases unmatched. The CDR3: CASSQSYLAGGPWEQYF. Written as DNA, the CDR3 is TGTGCCAGCAGCCAATCTTACCTAGCGGGAGGGCCTTGGGAGCAGTACTTC.

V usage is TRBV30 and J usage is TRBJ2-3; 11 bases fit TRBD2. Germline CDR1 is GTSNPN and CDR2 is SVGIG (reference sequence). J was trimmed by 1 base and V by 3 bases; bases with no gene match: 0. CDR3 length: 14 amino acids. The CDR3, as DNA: TGTGCCTGGAGACTAGCGGGAGGCACAGATACGCAGTATTTT. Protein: CAWRLAGGTDTQYF.

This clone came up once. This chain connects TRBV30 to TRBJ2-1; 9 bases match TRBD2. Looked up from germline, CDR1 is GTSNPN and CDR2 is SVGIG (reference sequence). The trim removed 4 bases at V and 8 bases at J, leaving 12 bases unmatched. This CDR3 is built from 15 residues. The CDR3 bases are TGTGCCTGGAACGGGGGGTCTAGCGGGATTCATGAGCAGTTCTTC. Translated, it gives CAWNGGSSGIHEQFF.

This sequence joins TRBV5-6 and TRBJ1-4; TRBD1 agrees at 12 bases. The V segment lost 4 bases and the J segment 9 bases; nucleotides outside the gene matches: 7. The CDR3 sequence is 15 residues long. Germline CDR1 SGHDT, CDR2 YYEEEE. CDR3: CASSRVGQGAQKLFF. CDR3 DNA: TGTGCCAGCAGCCGGGTGGGACAGGGGGCCCAAAAACTGTTTTTT.

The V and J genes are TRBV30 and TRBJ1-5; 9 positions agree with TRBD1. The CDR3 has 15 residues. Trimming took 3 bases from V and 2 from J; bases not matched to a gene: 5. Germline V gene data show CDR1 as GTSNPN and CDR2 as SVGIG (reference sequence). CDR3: CAWSMTGGGNQPQHF. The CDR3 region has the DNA TGTGCCTGGAGCATGACAGGGGGTGGCAATCAGCCCCAGCATTTT.

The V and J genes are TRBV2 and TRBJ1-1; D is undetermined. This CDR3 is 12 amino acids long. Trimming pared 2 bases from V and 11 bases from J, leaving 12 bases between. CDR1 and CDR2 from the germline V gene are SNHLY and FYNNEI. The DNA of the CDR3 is TGTGCCAGCAGTGAACTCTTGGTCGAGGCTTTCTTT. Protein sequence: CASSELLVEAFF.